Presented here are 14 T cell receptor beta chains from one specimen sequenced in a study of low-dose radiotherapy and immunotherapy resistance in tumors. Time point noted: after trial treatment. Treatment here: LDRT plus nivolumab, ipilimumab, low-dose cyclophosphamide and aspirin (RACIN trial). With a V-primer adapter and a constant-region primer, TCRs were amplified for approximately 19 PCR cycles. From the reads, TCRdb called clonotypes with MiXCR, one entry per CDR3 protein. The data hold some 52,000 distinct CDR3 sequences, with approximately 35% observed a single time. This material consisted of PBMCs, taken after low-dose radiotherapy plus immunotherapy. These receptors were obtained from a male donor with rectosigmoid adenocarcinoma.

This clonotype was seen many times. The chain employs TRBV29-1 and TRBJ2-7; the match to TRBD2 covers 10 bases. The V gene's germline CDR1 is SQVTM and CDR2 ANQGSEA. This CDR3 has 14 residues. The V and J ends lost 3 bases and 7 bases, in that order; junction bases with no gene match: 9. CDR3 in DNA: TGCAGCGTTGATTCGTCTAGCGGGAGTCATGAGCAGTACTTC. Translation gives CSVDSSSGSHEQYF.

This clonotype was detected ten times or more. The rearrangement links TRBV6-2 or TRBV6-3 to TRBJ2-2; 7 nucleotides match TRBD2. The J segment lost 3 bases and the V segment lost 8 bases, leaving 9 bases of the junction unmatched. Germline values: CDR1 MNHEY, CDR2 SVGEGT. The CDR3 runs to 15 residues. The CDR3: CASARPSGDTGELFF. CDR3 coding DNA: TGTGCCAGCGCTCGGCCTAGCGGCGACACCGGGGAGCTGTTTTTT.

This clonotype was observed many times. The V and J genes are TRBV25-1 and TRBJ2-3; D is ambiguous. The V gene's germline CDR1 is MGHDK and CDR2 SYGVNS. This CDR3 region has 12 residues. V lost 8 bases to trimming and J lost 1 base, with 7 bases between them. This CDR3 is CASGDRTDTQYF. The CDR3 DNA reads TGTGCCAGCGGGGATCGCACAGATACGCAGTATTTT.

This clonotype has ten or more counts. This sequence joins TRBV11-2 and TRBJ2-4; D not resolved. The CDR3 length is 15 residues. Looked up from germline, CDR1 is SGHAT and CDR2 is FQNNGV. The V and J ends lost 4 bases and 1 base respectively, with 11 bases between them. This CDR3 is CASSYDVMAKNIQYF. In DNA form, the CDR3 reads TGTGCCAGCAGCTACGACGTCATGGCCAAAAACATTCAGTACTTC. Supplemented by reference TRBV11-2 and TRBJ2-4, the full variable domain reads EAGVAQSPRYKIIEKRQSVAFWCNPISGHATLYWYQQILGQGPKLLIQFQNNGVVDDSQLPKDRFSAERLKGVDSTLKIQPAKLEDSAVYLCASSYDVMAKNIQYFGAGTRLSVL.

This clonotype has a count of ten or more. The chain uses TRBV9 and TRBJ2-7; D remains unclear. Germline V gene lookup returns CDR1 SGDLS and CDR2 YYNGEE. Trimming removed 2 bases from V and 5 bases from J, with 14 bases in between. The CDR3 consists of 14 residues. The CDR3 sequence is CASSVGSTPHEQYF. Here the CDR3 DNA reads TGTGCCAGCAGCGTGGGATCGACCCCCCACGAGCAGTACTTC.

As concerns this clonotype: A single base is all that separates this from a far larger clone, so a read error is likely. The rearrangement uses TRBV6-4 and TRBJ2-7, with TRBD2 matching 11 bases. Germline V lookup: CDR1 MRHNA, CDR2 SNTAGT. The J segment lost 7 bases and the V segment lost 3 bases, leaving 2 bases of the junction unmatched. This CDR3 contains 13 residues. CDR3 amino acids: CASSDRTSGEQYF. Here the CDR3 DNA reads TGTGCCAGCAGTGATCGGACTAGCGGGGAGCAGTACTTC.

This clonotype was detected once. The V gene is TRBV5-1, the J gene TRBJ2-5; 10 bases are shared with TRBD2. CDR1 SGHRS and CDR2 YFSETQ come from the germline V gene. With V trimmed by 4 bases and J by 7 bases, 13 bases remained unmatched. This CDR3 contains 16 residues. CDR3 amino acids: CASSLEREGTGVTQYF. CDR3 coding DNA: TGCGCCAGCAGCCTCGAGCGGGAGGGAACCGGGGTGACCCAGTACTTC.

This clonotype was seen ten or more times. The V and J genes are TRBV19 and TRBJ2-3; D is possibly TRBD2 (5 bases). The germline gives CDR1 LNHDA, CDR2 SQIVND (reference sequence). The length of the CDR3 is 15 residues. V shed 6 bases and J shed 6 bases, with 19 bases lying between them. The CDR3 DNA reads as TGTGCCAGTAGCCCGGAGAGGGCGTACTCCGATACGCAGTATTTT. This gives the protein CASSPERAYSDTQYF.

The gene calls are TRBV30 and TRBJ1-6; D is unclear. V shed 0 bases and J shed 13 bases, with 7 bases lying between them. The CDR3 is 11 residues long. CDR1 and CDR2 from the germline V gene are GTSNPN and SVGIG (reference sequence). CDR3 nucleotides: TGTGCCTGGAGTGTACTAGGGCCCCTCCACTTT. Amino acid sequence: CAWSVLGPLHF.

In this sample, this clonotype turned up many times. The genes are TRBV29-1 and TRBJ1-5, with 7 bases identical to TRBD1. V gave up 7 bases and J gave up 7 bases; unmatched junction bases: 7. The CDR3 extends over 12 amino acids. CDR1 and CDR2 (germline): SQVTM, ANQGSEA. The CDR3 coding sequence is TGCAGCGCCCAGACAGGGAACCAGCCCCAGCATTTT. Amino acids: CSAQTGNQPQHF.

This clonotype has at least ten counts. The chain couples TRBV11-3 to TRBJ1-1; D may be TRBD1 (6 bases). V was cut by 5 bases and J by 3 bases, with 10 bases left in between. Germline loops: CDR1 SGHNT, CDR2 YENEEA. The CDR3 spans 13 residues. The CDR3 region is CASSPGQHTEAFF. The DNA for the CDR3 is TGTGCCAGCAGCCCTGGACAGCACACTGAAGCTTTCTTT.

This clonotype was seen many times. The chain combines TRBV29-1 with TRBJ2-3; 11 positions agree with TRBD2. Germline loops: CDR1 SQVTM, CDR2 ANQGSEA. V was clipped by 4 bases and J by 6 bases; unmatched bases: 6. This CDR3 spans 14 amino acids. This CDR3 is CSVVLAGGADTQYF. CDR3 nucleotide sequence: TGCAGCGTTGTGCTAGCGGGAGGCGCCGATACGCAGTATTTT.

This clonotype was seen ten or more times. The chain recombines TRBV4-3 with TRBJ1-6, with 8 bases identical to TRBD1. The CDR3 is 18 residues long. Germline CDR1 and CDR2: LGHNA and YSLEER. V was pared by 0 bases and J by 1 base, with 5 bases of the junction left unmatched. The CDR3 here is CASSQDSQGASYNSPLHF. CDR3 nucleotides: TGCGCCAGCAGCCAAGATAGCCAGGGGGCGTCCTATAATTCACCCCTCCACTTT.

This clonotype was picked up a small number of times. This chain links TRBV7-6 with TRBJ1-1, with a possible D match to TRBD1 (5 bases). CDR3 length: 14 residues. Looked up from germline, CDR1 is SGHVS and CDR2 is FNYEAQ. V lost 5 bases, J lost 4 bases, and 14 bases lay in between. CDR3 amino acids: CASSPYGQGTEAFF. The DNA for the CDR3 is TGTGCCAGCAGCCCATACGGGCAGGGCACTGAAGCTTTCTTT.